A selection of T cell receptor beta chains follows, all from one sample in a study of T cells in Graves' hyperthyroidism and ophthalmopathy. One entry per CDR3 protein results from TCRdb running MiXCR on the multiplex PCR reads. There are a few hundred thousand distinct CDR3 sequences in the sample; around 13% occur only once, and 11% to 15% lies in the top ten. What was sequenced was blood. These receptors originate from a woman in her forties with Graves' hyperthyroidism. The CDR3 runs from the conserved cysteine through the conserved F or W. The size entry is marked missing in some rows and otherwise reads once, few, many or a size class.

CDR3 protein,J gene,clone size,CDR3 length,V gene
CASSPAGTDVNEQFF,TRBJ2-1,once,15,TRBV2
CATSRDGGIQETQYF,TRBJ2-5,many,15,TRBV15
CATSDLLGGLETQYF,TRBJ2-5,many,15,TRBV24-1
CASSFGQVNEQYF,TRBJ2-7,many,13,TRBV12-3/TRBV12-4
CASSQDSNYYNEQFF,TRBJ2-1,many,15,TRBV18
CSARKGGSDSNQPQHF,TRBJ1-5,few,16,TRBV20-1
CAWSVLAGQETQYF,TRBJ2-5,many,14,TRBV30
CASSPEHVNTEAFF,TRBJ1-1,many,14,TRBV3-1
CASSLEGDEAFF,TRBJ1-1,many,12,TRBV5-1
CSATVGGYGYTF,TRBJ1-2,NA,12,TRBV20-1
CASSADTGELFF,TRBJ2-2,few,12,TRBV7-9
CASSQSILYTEAFF,TRBJ1-1,many,14,TRBV4-1
CASSSDKYQPQHF,TRBJ1-5,many,13,TRBV5-8
CASSPSGRYASTDTQYF,TRBJ2-3,many,17,TRBV7-8
CASSFGLASDTQYF,TRBJ2-3,many,14,TRBV7-9
CASSQDFAGVSSYNEQFF,TRBJ2-1,many,18,TRBV3-1
CASSLVGGMPSLYEQYF,TRBJ2-7,many,17,TRBV5-1
CASSERLGPNGQFF,TRBJ2-1,few,14,TRBV7-9